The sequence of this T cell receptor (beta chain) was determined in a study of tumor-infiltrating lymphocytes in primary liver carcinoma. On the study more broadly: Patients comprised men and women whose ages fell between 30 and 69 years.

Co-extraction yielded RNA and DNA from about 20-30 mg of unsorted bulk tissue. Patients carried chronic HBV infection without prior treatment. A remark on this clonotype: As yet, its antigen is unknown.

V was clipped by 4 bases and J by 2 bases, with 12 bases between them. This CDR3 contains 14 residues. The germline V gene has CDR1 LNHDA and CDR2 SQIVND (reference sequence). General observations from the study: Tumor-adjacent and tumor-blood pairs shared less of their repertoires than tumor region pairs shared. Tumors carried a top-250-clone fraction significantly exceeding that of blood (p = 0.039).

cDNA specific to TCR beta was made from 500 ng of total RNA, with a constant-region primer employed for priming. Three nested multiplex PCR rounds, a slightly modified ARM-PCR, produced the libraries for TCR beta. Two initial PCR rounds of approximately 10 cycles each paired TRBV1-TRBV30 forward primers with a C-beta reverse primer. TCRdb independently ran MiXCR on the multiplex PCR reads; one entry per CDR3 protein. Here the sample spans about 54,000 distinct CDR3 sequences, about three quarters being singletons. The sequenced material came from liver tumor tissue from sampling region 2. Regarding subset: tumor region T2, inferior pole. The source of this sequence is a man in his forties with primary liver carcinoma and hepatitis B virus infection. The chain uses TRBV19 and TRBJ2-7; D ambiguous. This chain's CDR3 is CASSTSASTYEQYF. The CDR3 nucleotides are TGTGCCAGTAGTACTTCAGCCTCGACCTACGAGCAGTACTTC. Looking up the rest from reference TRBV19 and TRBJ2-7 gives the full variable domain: DGGITQSPKYLFRKEGQNVTLSCEQNLNHDAMYWYRQDPGQGLRLIYYSQIVNDFQKGDIAEGYSVSREKKESFPLTVTSAQKNPTAFYLCASSTSASTYEQYFGPGTRLTVT.